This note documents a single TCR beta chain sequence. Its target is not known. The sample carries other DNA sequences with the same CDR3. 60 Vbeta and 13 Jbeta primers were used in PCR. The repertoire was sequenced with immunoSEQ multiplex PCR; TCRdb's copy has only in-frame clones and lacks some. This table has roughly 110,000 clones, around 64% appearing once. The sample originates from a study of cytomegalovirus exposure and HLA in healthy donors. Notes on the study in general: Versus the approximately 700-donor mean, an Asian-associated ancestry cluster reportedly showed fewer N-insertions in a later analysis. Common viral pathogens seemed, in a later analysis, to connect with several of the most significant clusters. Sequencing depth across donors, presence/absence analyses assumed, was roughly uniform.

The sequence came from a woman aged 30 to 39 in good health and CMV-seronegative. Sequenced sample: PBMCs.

The chain's CDR3 is CASSLGAGANTGELFF. CDR3 sequence (DNA): TGCGCCAGCAGCTTGGGTGCGGGTGCTAACACCGGGGAGCTGTTTTTT. The chain has TRBV5-1 and TRBJ2-2; possible D gene TRBD2, 5 bases. From germline, CDR1 is SGHRS and CDR2 YFSETQ. V shed 0 bases and J shed 2 bases, with 11 bases lying between them. The CDR3 totals 16 residues. Filled out from reference TRBV5-1 and TRBJ2-2, the complete variable domain reads KAGVTQTPRYLIKTRGQQVTLSCSPISGHRSVSWYQQTPGQGLQFLFEYFSETQRNKGNFPGRFSGRQFSNSRSEMNVSTLELGDSALYLCASSLGAGANTGELFFGEGSRLTVL.